This T cell receptor (beta chain) was observed in a study of Tregs in tolerant kidney transplant recipients. Study-level results: Biological reproducibility was not directly addressed, but technical replication error appeared minimal.

Recipients received nonmyeloablative bone marrow transplants from related graft donors, with transient mixed chimerism. Unstimulated Tregs (CD4+CD25+CD127-) and CD4+CD25- non-Tregs were sorted from PBMCs. Germline lookup yields CDR1 LNHDA and CDR2 SQIVND (reference sequence). V was clipped by 7 bases and J by 5 bases; unmatched bases: 4. The CDR3 is made up of 12 amino acids. Points on this clone: Its target is not known. The CDR3 end falls 3 residues outside the read, so it is completed with the germline J gene.

Sequencing was performed with immunoSEQ multiplex PCR; in TCRdb, only in-frame clones are kept and a portion is missing. Its clone listing holds roughly 10,000 clones. The sequencing used CD8+ T cells from blood (PBMCs), collected 24 months after the transplant. The rearrangement joins TRBV19 to TRBJ2-7, with 8 bases aligning to TRBD1. This clonotype originated in a human patient who received a combined kidney and bone marrow transplant. Some of these T cells may belong to the graft donor. The CDR3 protein is CASTSTGDEQYF. The CDR3 bases that were read are TGTGCCAGTACCTCGACAGGGGACGAG.